Listed below are T cell receptor beta chains from one sample, sequenced in a study of response to subunit inactivated influenza vaccine. TCRdb independently ran MiXCR on the RT-PCR reads; one entry per CDR3 protein. The sample holds about 540,000 distinct CDR3 sequences, roughly 15% seen once. The sample consisted of PBMCs from blood, taken 11 to 12 days after vaccination. The receptors stem from a man aged 50 to 59 who received an inactivated influenza vaccine. Each CDR3 is given with its conserved first and last residue. D genes are given only for firm matches. Not all rows give a size; the values are once, few, many and, for expanded clones, a class.

D gene	J gene	V gene	clone size	CDR3 protein	CDR3 DNA
-	TRBJ2-1	TRBV20-1	few	CSAHPTWLEEQFF	TGCAGTGCCCACCCAACATGGTTGGAGGAGCAGTTCTTC
-	TRBJ1-5	TRBV20-1	few	CSAVGGISQPQHF	TGCAGTGCTGTGGGGGGGATCAGTCAGCCCCAGCATTTT
-	TRBJ1-4	TRBV2	few	CASSEGRGDEKLFF	TGTGCCAGCAGTGAAGGCAGAGGGGATGAAAAACTGTTTTTT
-	TRBJ1-5	TRBV28	-	CASSLFDIFNSNQPQHF	TGTGCCAGCAGTTTATTTGACATCTTCAATAGCAATCAGCCCCAGCATTTT
TRBD1	TRBJ2-5	TRBV12-3/TRBV12-4	-	CASSPTGVAKTQYF	TGTGCCAGCAGCCCGACAGGGGTTGCAAAGACCCAGTACTTC
-	TRBJ2-3	TRBV7-2	many	CASSRAPPPDTQYF	TGTGCCAGCAGCAGGGCGCCTCCCCCAGATACGCAGTATTTT
-	TRBJ1-1	TRBV7-6	many	CASRRMRGNTEAFF	TGTGCCAGCAGACGAATGCGAGGGAACACTGAAGCTTTCTTT
-	TRBJ2-2	TRBV6-1	-	CASSGGAGYFTGELFF	TGTGCCAGCAGTGGGGGTGCGGGGTACTTCACCGGGGAGCTGTTTTTT
-	TRBJ2-1	TRBV20-1	few	CSEQTPGRSYNEQFF	TGCAGTGAACAAACCCCGGGACGGTCGTACAATGAGCAGTTCTTC
TRBD1	TRBJ2-7	TRBV5-1	few	CASSLGVAGGFNEQYF	TGCGCCAGCAGCTTGGGGGTCGCAGGGGGCTTCAACGAGCAGTACTTC
TRBD1	TRBJ2-2	TRBV20-1	-	CSATGQGHTGELFF	TGCAGTGCTACTGGACAGGGGCACACCGGGGAGCTGTTTTTT
-	TRBJ2-7	TRBV5-1	few	CASSLRDGGEQYF	TGCGCCAGCAGCTTGCGGGACGGCGGAGAGCAGTACTTC
-	TRBJ2-2	TRBV29-1	few	CSVGTANTGELFF	TGCAGCGTTGGGACAGCGAACACCGGGGAGCTGTTTTTT
-	TRBJ2-3	TRBV6-1	few	CASSGGTSSRTDTQYF	TGTGCCAGCAGTGGAGGGACCTCGAGCCGCACAGATACGCAGTATTTT
-	TRBJ1-1	TRBV6-1	many	CATPGDKNTEAFF	TGTGCCACCCCAGGGGACAAGAACACTGAAGCTTTCTTT
-	TRBJ2-1	TRBV6-2/TRBV6-3	many	CASSLLDTSYNEQFF	TGTGCCAGCAGTCTACTAGACACCTCCTACAATGAGCAGTTCTTC
TRBD2	TRBJ2-1	TRBV12-3/TRBV12-4	few	CASMIVAGGFYNEQFF	TGTGCCAGCATGATTGTAGCGGGGGGTTTTTACAATGAGCAGTTCTTC
TRBD1	TRBJ2-5	TRBV9	few	CASSSEGTGKGETQYF	TGTGCCAGCAGCTCCGAGGGGACAGGGAAAGGGGAGACCCAGTACTTC
-	TRBJ2-5	TRBV6-5	few	CASSYGLGEQQETQYF	TGTGCCAGCAGTTACGGTTTAGGGGAGCAGCAAGAGACCCAGTACTTC
TRBD2	TRBJ2-1	TRBV27	-	CASSPPTSGDNEQFF	TGTGCCAGCAGTCCCCCAACTAGCGGGGACAATGAGCAGTTCTTC
-	TRBJ1-6	TRBV12-3/TRBV12-4	-	CASKQVDSSPLHF	TGTGCCAGCAAACAGGTGGATAGTTCACCCCTCCACTTT
TRBD2	TRBJ2-7	TRBV7-2	-	CASSLVTSGRGEQYF	TGTGCCAGCAGCTTAGTGACTAGCGGGAGGGGAGAGCAGTACTTC
-	TRBJ2-2	TRBV12-3/TRBV12-4	many	CASSLNAGELFF	TGTGCCAGCAGTTTAAATGCCGGGGAGCTGTTTTTT
-	TRBJ1-2	TRBV5-6	many	CASSSRGSHYGYTF	TGTGCCAGCAGCTCCAGGGGATCCCACTATGGCTACACCTTC
-	TRBJ2-1	TRBV10-3	-	CAISDRTTNEQFF	TGTGCCATCAGTGATAGGACTACCAATGAGCAGTTCTTC
-	TRBJ2-4	TRBV11-2	-	CASSYTTGRGNIQYF	TGTGCCAGCAGCTATACTACAGGTCGGGGAAACATTCAGTACTTC
TRBD1	TRBJ1-2	TRBV5-1	-	CASSLGGQFNYGYTF	TGCGCCAGCAGCTTGGGGGGACAGTTCAACTATGGCTACACCTTC
-	TRBJ1-2	TRBV4-2	-	CASSPTVPEWNYGYTF	TGTGCCAGCAGCCCAACCGTCCCAGAGTGGAACTATGGCTACACCTTC
TRBD1	TRBJ1-2	TRBV5-4	-	CASSLDQWTGNGYTF	TGTGCCAGCAGCTTGGACCAATGGACAGGGAATGGCTACACCTTC
-	TRBJ2-6	TRBV5-1	-	CASSATPRTASSGANVLTF	TGCGCCAGCAGCGCCACTCCCCGGACAGCGAGCTCTGGGGCCAACGTCCTGACTTTC
-	TRBJ1-2	TRBV14	few	CASSHGGYGYTF	TGTGCCAGCAGCCATGGGGGTTATGGCTACACCTTC
-	TRBJ2-1	TRBV3-1	few	CASSQNNINNEQFF	TGTGCCAGCAGCCAAAACAACATAAACAATGAGCAGTTCTTC
TRBD2	TRBJ2-1	TRBV4-3	-	CASSQDSGRASYNEQFF	TGCGCCAGCAGCCAAGATTCCGGGAGGGCCTCCTACAATGAGCAGTTCTTC
-	TRBJ1-6	TRBV28	-	CASRITSTGPNSPLHF	TGTGCCAGCAGAATTACTAGTACGGGGCCTAATTCACCCCTCCACTTT
TRBD2	TRBJ2-1	TRBV7-9	few	CASSGGGRDYNEQFF	TGTGCCAGCAGCGGGGGTGGGAGGGATTACAATGAGCAGTTCTTC
-	TRBJ2-3	TRBV28	-	CASSPPTLSTDTQYF	TGTGCCAGCAGCCCCCCGACCCTCAGCACAGATACGCAGTATTTT
-	TRBJ2-3	TRBV5-1	many	CASSLDSVTDTQYF	TGCGCCAGCAGCTTGGATTCGGTCACAGATACGCAGTATTTT
TRBD2	TRBJ2-5	TRBV5-5	-	CASSELAGGGETQYF	TGTGCCAGCAGCGAGCTAGCGGGAGGTGGAGAGACCCAGTACTTC
-	TRBJ1-4	TRBV29-1	few	CSVLDRATNEKLFF	TGCAGCGTCCTTGACCGAGCAACTAATGAAAAACTGTTTTTT
TRBD1	TRBJ1-6	TRBV2	-	CASRIGQGNSPLHF	TGTGCCAGCAGGATAGGACAGGGGAATTCACCCCTCCACTTT
-	TRBJ2-3	TRBV4-3	few	CASSQGGQHTTDTQYF	TGCGCCAGCAGCCAAGGGGGTCAGCACACCACAGATACGCAGTATTTT